This TCR beta chain was captured in a study of cytomegalovirus exposure and HLA in healthy donors. About the study: Out of a few hundred genotyped donors, about 81% belonged to the Caucasian-associated ancestry cluster. Study-wide results and limits: Most TCR sequences proved rare, with some public TCRs found in many donors.

Turning to this clone: The antigen is unknown.

The PCR was carried out with 60 Vbeta primers and 13 Jbeta primers. Profiled with immunoSEQ multiplex PCR; TCRdb holds only in-frame clones, not every one. This table has roughly 60,000 clones, approximately 80% appearing once. There are 13 residues in the CDR3. The germline gives CDR1 PRHDT, CDR2 FYEKMQ (reference sequence). V lost 2 bases, J lost 5 bases, and 10 bases lay in between. The sequence came from a young man in good health and CMV-seronegative. Sequences were obtained from PBMCs. The V gene is TRBV13, the J gene TRBJ2-7; a possible D gene is TRBD1 (5 bases). The CDR3 bases are TGTGCCAGCAGCTTATCAGGGTGGAACGAGCAGTACTTC. Protein product: CASSLSGWNEQYF.